These 4 T cell receptor beta chains share one sample of origin, sequenced in a study of Ad26.COV2.S vaccination and SARS-CoV-2 variants. Assay used: immunoSEQ multiplex PCR; TCRdb lists only in-frame clones, some missing. The sample has about 94,000 clones, approximately 86% seen once. The sequenced sample was peripheral blood, obtained after recovery from COVID-19. Source of these receptors: a human donor who had recovered from COVID-19.

CDR3: CASLTRSPQYF. CDR3 coding DNA: TGTGCCAGCCTGACTCGCTCGCCGCAGTATTTT. V gene TRBV2 combines with J gene TRBJ2-3; D ambiguous. V was clipped by 8 bases and J by 10 bases, with 13 bases between them. Germline V gene lookup returns CDR1 SNHLY and CDR2 FYNNEI. The CDR3 runs 11 residues.

The chain employs TRBV7-2 and TRBJ2-7; 8 bases agree with TRBD2. The CDR3 length is 15 residues. Germline CDR1 is SGHTA and CDR2 is FQGNSA. J was trimmed by 0 bases and V by 3 bases; bases with no gene match: 4. CDR3 residues: CASSFGGTSSYEQYF. CDR3 DNA: TGTGCCAGCAGCTTCGGGGGGACTAGCTCCTACGAGCAGTACTTC.

This clone was counted once. This chain links TRBV28 with TRBJ2-1, with D unresolved. The CDR3 sequence is 11 residues long. Germline V gives CDR1 MDHEN, CDR2 SYDVKM. V lost 6 bases, J lost 6 bases, and 6 bases lay in between. The CDR3 sequence: CASRQLNEQFF. Here the CDR3 DNA reads TGTGCCAGCAGGCAACTCAATGAGCAGTTCTTC.

The chain recombines TRBV29-1 with TRBJ1-3, with 8 bases aligning to TRBD1. The trim removed 6 bases at V and 0 bases at J, leaving 1 base unmatched. Germline CDR1 reads SQVTM; CDR2 reads ANQGSEA. The CDR3 is 13 residues long. The CDR3: CSVGQVSGNTIYF. CDR3 sequence (DNA): TGCAGCGTGGGACAGGTCTCTGGAAACACCATATATTTT.